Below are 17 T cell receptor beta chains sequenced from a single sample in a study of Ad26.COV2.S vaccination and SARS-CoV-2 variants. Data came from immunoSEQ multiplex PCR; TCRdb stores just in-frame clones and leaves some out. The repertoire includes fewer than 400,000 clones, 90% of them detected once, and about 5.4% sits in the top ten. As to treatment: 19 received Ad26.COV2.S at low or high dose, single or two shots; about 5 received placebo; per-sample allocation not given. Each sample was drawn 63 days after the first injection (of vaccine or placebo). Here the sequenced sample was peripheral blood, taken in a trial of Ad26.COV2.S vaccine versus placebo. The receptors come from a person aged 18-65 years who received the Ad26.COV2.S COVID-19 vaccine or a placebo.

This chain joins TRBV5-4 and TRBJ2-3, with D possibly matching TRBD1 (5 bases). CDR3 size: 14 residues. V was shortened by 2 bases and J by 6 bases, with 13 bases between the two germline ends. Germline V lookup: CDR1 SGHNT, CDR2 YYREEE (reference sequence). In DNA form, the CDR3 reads TGTGCCAGCAGCTTTCAAGGGGTTATGGATACGCAGTATTTT. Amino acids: CASSFQGVMDTQYF.

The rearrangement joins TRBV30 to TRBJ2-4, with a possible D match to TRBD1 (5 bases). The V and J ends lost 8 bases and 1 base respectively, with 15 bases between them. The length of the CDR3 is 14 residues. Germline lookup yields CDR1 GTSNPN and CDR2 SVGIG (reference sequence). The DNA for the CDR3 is TGTGCCCACGTTTTTTCAGGGGCCAAAAACATTCAGTACTTC. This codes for CAHVFSGAKNIQYF. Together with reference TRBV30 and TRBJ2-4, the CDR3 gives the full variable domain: SQTIHQWPATLVQPVGSPLSLECTVEGTSNPNLYWYRQAAGRGLQLLFYSVGIGQISSEVPQNLSASRPQDRQFILSSKKLLLSDSGFYLCAHVFSGAKNIQYFGAGTRLSVL.

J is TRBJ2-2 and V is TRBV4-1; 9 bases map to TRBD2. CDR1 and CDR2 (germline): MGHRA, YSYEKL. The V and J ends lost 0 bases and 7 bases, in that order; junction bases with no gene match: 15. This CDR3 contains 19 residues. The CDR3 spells CASSQDFLREGPEVGELFF. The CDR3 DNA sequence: TGCGCCAGCAGCCAAGATTTTTTGCGGGAGGGCCCTGAAGTCGGGGAGCTGTTTTTT.

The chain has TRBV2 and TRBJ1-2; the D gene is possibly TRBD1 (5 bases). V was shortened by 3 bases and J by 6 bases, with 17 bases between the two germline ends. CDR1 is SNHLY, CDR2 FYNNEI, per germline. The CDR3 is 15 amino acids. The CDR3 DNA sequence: TGTGCCAGCAGTGACCCTCCCCCCGGGACGAATGGCTACACCTTC. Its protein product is CASSDPPPGTNGYTF. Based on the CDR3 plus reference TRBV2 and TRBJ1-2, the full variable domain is EPEVTQTPSHQVTQMGQEVILRCVPISNHLYFYWYRQILGQKVEFLVSFYNNEISEKSEIFDDQFSVERPDGSNFTLKIRSTKLEDSAMYFCASSDPPPGTNGYTFGSGTRLTVV.

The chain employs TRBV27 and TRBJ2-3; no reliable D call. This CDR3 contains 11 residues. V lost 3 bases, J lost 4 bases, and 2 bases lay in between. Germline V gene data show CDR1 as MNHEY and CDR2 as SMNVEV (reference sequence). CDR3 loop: CASSFSDTQYF. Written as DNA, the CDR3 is TGTGCCAGCAGTTTCTCAGATACGCAGTATTTT.

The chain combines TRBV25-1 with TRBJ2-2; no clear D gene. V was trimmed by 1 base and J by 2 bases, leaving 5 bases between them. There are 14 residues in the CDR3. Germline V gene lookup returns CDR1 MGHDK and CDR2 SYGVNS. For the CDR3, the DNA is TGTGCCAGCAGTGAATTAGTCAACACCGGGGAGCTGTTTTTT. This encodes CASSELVNTGELFF. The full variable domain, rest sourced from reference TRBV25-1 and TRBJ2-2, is EADIYQTPRYLVIGTGKKITLECSQTMGHDKMYWYQQDPGMELHLIHYSYGVNSTEKGDLSSESTVSRIRTEHFPLTLESARPSHTSQYLCASSELVNTGELFFGEGSRLTVL.

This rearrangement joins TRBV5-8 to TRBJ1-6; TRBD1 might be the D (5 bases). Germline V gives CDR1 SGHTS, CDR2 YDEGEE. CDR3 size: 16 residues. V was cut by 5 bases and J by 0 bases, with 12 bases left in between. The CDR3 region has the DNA TGTGCCAGCAGAAACAGGATGAGCTCCTATAATTCACCCCTCCACTTT. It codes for CASRNRMSSYNSPLHF.

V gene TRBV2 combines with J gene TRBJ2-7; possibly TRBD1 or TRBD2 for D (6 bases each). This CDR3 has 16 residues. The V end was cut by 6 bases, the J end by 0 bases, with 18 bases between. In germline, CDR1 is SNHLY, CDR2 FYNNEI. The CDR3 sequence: CASRAGGFDFSYEQYF. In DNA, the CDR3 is TGTGCCAGCAGGGCCGGGGGCTTTGATTTCTCCTACGAGCAGTACTTC.

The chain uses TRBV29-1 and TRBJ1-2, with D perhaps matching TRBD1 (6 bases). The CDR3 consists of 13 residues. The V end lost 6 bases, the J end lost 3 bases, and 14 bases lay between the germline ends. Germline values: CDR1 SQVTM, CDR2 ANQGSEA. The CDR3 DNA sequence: TGCAGCGTCCCCGACGGGACACACTATGGCTACACCTTC. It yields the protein CSVPDGTHYGYTF.

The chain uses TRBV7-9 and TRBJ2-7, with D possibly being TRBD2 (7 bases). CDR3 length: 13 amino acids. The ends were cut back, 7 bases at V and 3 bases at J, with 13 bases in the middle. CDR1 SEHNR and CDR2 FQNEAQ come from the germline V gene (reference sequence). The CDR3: CASTNRGGYEQYF. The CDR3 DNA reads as TGTGCCAGCACCAATAGGGGGGGCTACGAGCAGTACTTC.

The CDR3 bases are TGTGCCAGCAGTTACACCCATAACACTGAAGCTTTCTTT. Protein: CASSYTHNTEAFF. This sequence joins TRBV6-5 and TRBJ1-1, with D unresolved. There are 13 residues in the CDR3. V was cut by 2 bases and J by 2 bases, with 6 bases left in between. Germline CDR1 and CDR2: MNHEY and SVGAGI.

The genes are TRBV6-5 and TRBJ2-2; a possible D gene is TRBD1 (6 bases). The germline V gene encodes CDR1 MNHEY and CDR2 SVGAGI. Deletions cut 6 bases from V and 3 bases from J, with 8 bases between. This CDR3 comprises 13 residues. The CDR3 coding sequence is TGTGCCAGCAGCAGGGGATACACCGGGGAGCTGTTTTTT. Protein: CASSRGYTGELFF.

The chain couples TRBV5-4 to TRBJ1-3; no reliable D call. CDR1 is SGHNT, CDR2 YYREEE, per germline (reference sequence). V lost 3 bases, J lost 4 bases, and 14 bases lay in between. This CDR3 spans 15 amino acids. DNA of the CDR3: TGTGCCAGCAGCTCCTGGCAGGTGGAAGGAAACACCATATATTTT. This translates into CASSSWQVEGNTIYF. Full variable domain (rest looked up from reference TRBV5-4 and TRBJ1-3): ETGVTQSPTHLIKTRGQQVTLRCSSQSGHNTVSWYQQALGQGPQFIFQYYREEENGRGNFPPRFSGLQFPNYSSELNVNALELDDSALYLCASSSWQVEGNTIYFGEGSWLTVV.

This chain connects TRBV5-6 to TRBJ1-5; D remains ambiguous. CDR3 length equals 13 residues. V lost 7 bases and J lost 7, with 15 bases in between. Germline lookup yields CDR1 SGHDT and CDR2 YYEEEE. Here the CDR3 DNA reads TGTGCCAGCGGAGGGCGATGGCGACAGCCCCAGCATTTT. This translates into CASGGRWRQPQHF.

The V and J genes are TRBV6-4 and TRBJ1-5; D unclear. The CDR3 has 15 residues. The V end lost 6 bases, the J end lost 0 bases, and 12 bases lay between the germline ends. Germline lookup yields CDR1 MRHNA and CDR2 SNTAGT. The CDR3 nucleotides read TGTGCCAGCAGGCAGGACTTTTATAGCAATCAGCCCCAGCATTTT. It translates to CASRQDFYSNQPQHF.

The CDR3 here is CASENYPNTGELFF. The DNA for the CDR3 is TGTGCCAGTGAGAACTACCCGAACACCGGGGAGCTGTTTTTT. The chain joins TRBV19 to TRBJ2-2; D call uncertain. This CDR3 spans 14 amino acids. The V and J ends lost 8 bases and 0 bases respectively, with 10 bases between them. CDR1 is LNHDA and CDR2 is SQIVND in the germline V gene (reference sequence).

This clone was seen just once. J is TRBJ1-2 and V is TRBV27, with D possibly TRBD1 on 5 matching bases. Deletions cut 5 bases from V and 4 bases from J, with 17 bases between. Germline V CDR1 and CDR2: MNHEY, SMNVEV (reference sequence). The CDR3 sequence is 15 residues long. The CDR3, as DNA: TGTGCCAGCAGTGTCACAGGTTTTCCTTTCTATGGCTACACCTTC. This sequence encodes CASSVTGFPFYGYTF.